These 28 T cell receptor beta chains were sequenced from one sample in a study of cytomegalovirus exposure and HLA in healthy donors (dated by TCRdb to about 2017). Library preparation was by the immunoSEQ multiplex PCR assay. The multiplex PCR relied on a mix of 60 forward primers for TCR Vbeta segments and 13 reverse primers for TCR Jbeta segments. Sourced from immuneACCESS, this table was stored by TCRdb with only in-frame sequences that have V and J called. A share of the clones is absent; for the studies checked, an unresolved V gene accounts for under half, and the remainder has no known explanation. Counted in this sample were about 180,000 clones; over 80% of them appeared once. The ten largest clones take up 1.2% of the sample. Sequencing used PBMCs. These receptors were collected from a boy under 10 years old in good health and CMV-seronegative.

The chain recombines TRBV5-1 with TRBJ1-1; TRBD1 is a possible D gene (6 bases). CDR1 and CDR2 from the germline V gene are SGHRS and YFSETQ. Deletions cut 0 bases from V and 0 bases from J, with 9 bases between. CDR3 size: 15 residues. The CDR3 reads CASSLGTVLNTEAFF. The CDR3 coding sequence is TGCGCCAGCAGCTTGGGGACAGTGTTGAACACTGAAGCTTTCTTT.

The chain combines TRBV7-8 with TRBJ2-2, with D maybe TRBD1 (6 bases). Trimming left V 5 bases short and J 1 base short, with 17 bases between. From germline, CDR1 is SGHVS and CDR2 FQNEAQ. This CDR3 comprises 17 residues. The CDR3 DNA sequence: TGTGCCAGCAGCCCCCTTGTAGGGACAAAGAACACCGGGGAGCTGTTTTTT. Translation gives CASSPLVGTKNTGELFF. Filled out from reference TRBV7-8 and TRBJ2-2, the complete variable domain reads GAGVSQSPRYKVAKRGQDVALRCDPISGHVSLFWYQQALGQGPEFLTYFQNEAQLDKSGLPSDRFFAERPEGSVSTLKIQRTQQEDSAVYLCASSPLVGTKNTGELFFGEGSRLTVL.

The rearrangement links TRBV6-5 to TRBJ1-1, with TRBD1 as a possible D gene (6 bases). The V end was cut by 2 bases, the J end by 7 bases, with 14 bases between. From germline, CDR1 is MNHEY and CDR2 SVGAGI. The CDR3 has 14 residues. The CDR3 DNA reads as TGTGCCAGCAGTTACGGGACATCTAGGGATGAAGCTTTCTTT. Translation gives CASSYGTSRDEAFF.

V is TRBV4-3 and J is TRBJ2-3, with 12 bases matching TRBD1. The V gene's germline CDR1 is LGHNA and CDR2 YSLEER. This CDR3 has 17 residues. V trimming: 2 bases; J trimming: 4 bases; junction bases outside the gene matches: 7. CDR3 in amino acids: CASSQTAGTGGSDTQYF. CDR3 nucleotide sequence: TGCGCCAGCAGCCAAACCGCCGGGACAGGGGGCTCAGATACGCAGTATTTT.

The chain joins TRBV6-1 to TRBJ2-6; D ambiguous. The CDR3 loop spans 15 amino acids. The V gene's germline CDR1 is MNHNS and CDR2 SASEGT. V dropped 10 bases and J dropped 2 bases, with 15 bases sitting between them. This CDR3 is CATTDPSPGANVLTF. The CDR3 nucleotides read TGTGCCACTACAGATCCCTCTCCTGGGGCCAACGTCCTGACTTTC.

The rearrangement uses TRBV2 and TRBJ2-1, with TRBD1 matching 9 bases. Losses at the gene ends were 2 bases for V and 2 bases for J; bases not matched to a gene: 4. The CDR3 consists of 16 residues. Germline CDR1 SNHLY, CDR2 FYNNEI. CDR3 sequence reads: CASSEWDREPYNEQFF. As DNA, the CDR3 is TGTGCCAGCAGTGAATGGGACAGGGAACCCTACAATGAGCAGTTCTTC.

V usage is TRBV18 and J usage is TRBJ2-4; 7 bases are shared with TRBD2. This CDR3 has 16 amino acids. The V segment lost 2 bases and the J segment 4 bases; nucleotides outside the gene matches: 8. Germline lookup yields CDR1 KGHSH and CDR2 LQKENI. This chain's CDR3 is CASSPGPSGVKNIQYF. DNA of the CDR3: TGTGCCAGCTCACCAGGCCCCAGCGGGGTTAAAAACATTCAGTACTTC.

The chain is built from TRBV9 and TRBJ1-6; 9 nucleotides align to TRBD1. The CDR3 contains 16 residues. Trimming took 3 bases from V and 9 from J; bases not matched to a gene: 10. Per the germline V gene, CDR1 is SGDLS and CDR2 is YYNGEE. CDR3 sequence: CASSGDRTGVSSPLHF. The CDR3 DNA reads TGTGCCAGCAGCGGAGATAGGACAGGGGTCAGTTCACCCCTCCACTTT.

Written as DNA, the CDR3 is TGTGCCAGCAGCTTGGGGGAGGGGCAGGGTAACAATGAGCAGTTCTTC. Translating it yields CASSLGEGQGNNEQFF. The V call is TRBV5-5, the J call TRBJ2-1, with 7 bases lining up with TRBD2. The V gene end was trimmed by 0 bases and the J gene end by 5 bases; junction bases not matched to a gene: 8. There are 16 residues in the CDR3. The germline V gene encodes CDR1 SGHKS and CDR2 YYEKEE (reference sequence).

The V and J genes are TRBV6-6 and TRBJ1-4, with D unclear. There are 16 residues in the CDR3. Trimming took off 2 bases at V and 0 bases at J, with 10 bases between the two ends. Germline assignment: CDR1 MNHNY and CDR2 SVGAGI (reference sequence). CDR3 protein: CASSYLADSTNEKLFF. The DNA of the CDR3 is TGTGCCAGCAGTTACCTAGCGGACTCAACTAATGAAAAACTGTTTTTT.

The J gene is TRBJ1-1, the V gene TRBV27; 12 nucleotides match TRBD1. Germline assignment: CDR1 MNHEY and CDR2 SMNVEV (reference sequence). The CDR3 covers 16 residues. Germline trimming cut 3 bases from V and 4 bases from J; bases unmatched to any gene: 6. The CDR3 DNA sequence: TGTGCCAGCAGTTTTGGGACAGGGGGCCGGGGCACTGAAGCTTTCTTT. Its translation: CASSFGTGGRGTEAFF.

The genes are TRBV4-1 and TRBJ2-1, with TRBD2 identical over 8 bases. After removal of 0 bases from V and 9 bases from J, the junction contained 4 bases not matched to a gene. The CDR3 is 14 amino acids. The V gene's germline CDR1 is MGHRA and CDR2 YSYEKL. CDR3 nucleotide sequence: TGCGCCAGCAGCCAAGACAGCGGGAGAAGTGAGCAGTTCTTC. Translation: CASSQDSGRSEQFF.

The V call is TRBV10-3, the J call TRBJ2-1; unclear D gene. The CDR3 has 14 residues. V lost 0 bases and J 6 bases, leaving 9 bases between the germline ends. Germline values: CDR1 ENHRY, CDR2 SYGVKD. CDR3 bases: TGTGCCATCAGTGAGTCGCACGGGTTCAATGAGCAGTTCTTC. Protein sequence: CAISESHGFNEQFF.

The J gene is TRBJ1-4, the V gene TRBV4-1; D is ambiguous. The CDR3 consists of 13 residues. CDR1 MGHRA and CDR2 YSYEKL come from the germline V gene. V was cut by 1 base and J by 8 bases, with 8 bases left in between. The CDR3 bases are TGCGCCAGCAGCCAAGGCCCGACAGAAAAACTGTTTTTT. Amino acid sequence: CASSQGPTEKLFF.

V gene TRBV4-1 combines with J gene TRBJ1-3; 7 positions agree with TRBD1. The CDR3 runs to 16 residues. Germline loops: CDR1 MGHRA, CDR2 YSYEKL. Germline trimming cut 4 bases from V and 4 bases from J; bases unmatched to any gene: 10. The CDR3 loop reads CASSRLTGVLGNTIYF. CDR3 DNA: TGCGCCAGCAGCCGCCTTACAGGGGTGTTAGGAAACACCATATATTTT.

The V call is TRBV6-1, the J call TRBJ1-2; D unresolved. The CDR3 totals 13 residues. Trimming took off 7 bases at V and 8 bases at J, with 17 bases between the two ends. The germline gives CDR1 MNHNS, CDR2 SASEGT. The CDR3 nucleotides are TGTGCCAGCATCGGGATGAAGGTGGGAGGCTACACCTTC. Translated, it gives CASIGMKVGGYTF.

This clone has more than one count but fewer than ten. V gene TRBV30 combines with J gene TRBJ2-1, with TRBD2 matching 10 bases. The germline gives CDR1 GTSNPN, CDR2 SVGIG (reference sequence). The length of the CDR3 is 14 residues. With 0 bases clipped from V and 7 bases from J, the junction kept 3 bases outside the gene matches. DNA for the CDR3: TGTGCCTGGAGTGTAGCTAGCGGGGGTAATGAGCAGTTCTTC. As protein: CAWSVASGGNEQFF.

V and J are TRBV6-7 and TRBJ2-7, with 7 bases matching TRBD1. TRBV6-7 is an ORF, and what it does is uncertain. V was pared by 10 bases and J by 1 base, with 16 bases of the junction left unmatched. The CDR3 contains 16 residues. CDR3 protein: CATPLERTGLSYEQYV. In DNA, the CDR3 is TGTGCCACGCCCTTAGAACGGACAGGCCTATCCTACGAGCAGTACGTC.

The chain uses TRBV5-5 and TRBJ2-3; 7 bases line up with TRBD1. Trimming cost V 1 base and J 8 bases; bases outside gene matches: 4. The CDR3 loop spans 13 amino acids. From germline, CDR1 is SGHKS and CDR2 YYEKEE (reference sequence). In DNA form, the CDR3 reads TGTGCCAGCAGCTTGAACAGGGGAAGTACGCAGTATTTT. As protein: CASSLNRGSTQYF.

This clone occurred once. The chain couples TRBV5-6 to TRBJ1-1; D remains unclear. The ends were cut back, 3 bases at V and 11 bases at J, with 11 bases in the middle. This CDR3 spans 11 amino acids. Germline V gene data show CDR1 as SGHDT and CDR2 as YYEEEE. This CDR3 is CASSSPGWAFF. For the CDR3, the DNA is TGTGCCAGCAGCTCGCCCGGGTGGGCTTTCTTT. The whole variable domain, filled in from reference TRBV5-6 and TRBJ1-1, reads DAGVTQSPTHLIKTRGQQVTLRCSPKSGHDTVSWYQQALGQGPQFIFQYYEEEERQRGNFPDRFSGHQFPNYSSELNVNALLLGDSALYLCASSSPGWAFFGQGTRLTVV.

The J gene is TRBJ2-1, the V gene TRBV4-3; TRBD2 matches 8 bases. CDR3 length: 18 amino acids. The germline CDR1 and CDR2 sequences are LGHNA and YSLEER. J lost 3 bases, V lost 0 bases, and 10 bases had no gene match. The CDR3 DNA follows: TGCGCCAGCAGCCAAGACATCCAGCGGGGGCCGATCTACAATGAGCAGTTCTTC. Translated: CASSQDIQRGPIYNEQFF.

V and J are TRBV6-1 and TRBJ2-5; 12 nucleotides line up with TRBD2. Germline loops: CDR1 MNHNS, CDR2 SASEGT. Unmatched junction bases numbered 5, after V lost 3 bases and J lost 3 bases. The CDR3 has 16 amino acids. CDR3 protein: CASSDPSGGVKETQYF. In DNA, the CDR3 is TGTGCCAGCAGTGACCCTAGCGGGGGGGTCAAAGAGACCCAGTACTTC.

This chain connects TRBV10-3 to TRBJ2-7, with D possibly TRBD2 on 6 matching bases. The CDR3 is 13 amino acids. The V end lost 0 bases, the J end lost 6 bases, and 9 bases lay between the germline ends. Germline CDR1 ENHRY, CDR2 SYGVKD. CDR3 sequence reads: CAISESVTSEQYF. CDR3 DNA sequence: TGTGCCATCAGTGAGTCCGTGACTAGCGAGCAGTACTTC.

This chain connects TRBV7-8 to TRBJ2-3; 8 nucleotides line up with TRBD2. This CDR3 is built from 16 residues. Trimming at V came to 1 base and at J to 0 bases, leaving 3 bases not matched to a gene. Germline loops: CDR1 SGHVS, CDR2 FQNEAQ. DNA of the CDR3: TGTGCCAGCAGCTTAGGCGGGAGGTACAGCACAGATACGCAGTATTTT. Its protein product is CASSLGGRYSTDTQYF.

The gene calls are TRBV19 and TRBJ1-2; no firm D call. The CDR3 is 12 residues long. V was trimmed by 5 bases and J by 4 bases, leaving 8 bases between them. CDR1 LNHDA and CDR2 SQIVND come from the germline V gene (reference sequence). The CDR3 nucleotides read TGTGCCAGTAGTGCAGGCCTCTATGGCTACACCTTC. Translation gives CASSAGLYGYTF.

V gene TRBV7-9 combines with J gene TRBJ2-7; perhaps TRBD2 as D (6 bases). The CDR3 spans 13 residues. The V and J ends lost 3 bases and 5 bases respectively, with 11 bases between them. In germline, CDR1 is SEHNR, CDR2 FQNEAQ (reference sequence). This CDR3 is CASSFTGVHEQYF. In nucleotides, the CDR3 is TGTGCCAGCAGCTTTACGGGAGTCCACGAGCAGTACTTC.

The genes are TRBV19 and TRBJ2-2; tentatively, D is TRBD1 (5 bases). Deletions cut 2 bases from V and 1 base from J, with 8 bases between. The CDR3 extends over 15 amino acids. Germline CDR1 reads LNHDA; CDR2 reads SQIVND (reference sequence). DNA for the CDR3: TGTGCCAGTAGTATACAGGGTTGGAACACCGGGGAGCTGTTTTTT. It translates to CASSIQGWNTGELFF.

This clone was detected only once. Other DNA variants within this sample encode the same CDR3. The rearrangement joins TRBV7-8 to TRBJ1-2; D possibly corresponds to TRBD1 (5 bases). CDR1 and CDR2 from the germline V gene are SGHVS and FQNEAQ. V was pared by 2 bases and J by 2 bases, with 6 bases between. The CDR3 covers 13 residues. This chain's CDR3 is CASSLQGNYGYTF. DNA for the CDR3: TGTGCCAGCAGCTTACAGGGCAACTATGGCTACACCTTC.